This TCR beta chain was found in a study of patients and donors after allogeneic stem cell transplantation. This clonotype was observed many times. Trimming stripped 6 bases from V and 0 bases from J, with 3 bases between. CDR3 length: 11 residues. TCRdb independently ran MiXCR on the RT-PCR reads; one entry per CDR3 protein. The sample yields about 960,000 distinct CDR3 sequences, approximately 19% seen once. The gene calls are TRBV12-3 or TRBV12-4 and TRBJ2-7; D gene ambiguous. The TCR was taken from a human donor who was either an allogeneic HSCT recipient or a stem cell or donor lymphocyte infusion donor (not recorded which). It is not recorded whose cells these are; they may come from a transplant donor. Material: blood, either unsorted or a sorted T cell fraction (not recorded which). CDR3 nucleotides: TGTGCCAGCAGCCACTCCTACGAGCAGTACTTC. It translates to CASSHSYEQYF.